This T cell receptor beta chain was recovered during a study of low-dose radiotherapy and immunotherapy resistance in tumors. Turning to the study itself: Each patient took aspirin at a dose of 300 mg by mouth once daily over the course of four cycles, with dosing beginning on cycle 1 day 1.

Germline CDR1 reads GTSNPN; CDR2 reads SVGIG (reference sequence). The CDR3 extends over 16 amino acids. V lost 4 bases, J lost 0 bases, and 13 bases lay in between. First-strand cDNA used TRAV- and TRBV-specific primers, covering alpha and beta chains. Amplification, which lasted roughly 22 PCR cycles, used a constant-region primer and V-primer adapter to amplify TCRs. TCRdb called the reads again in MiXCR, with one record for every CDR3 protein. The sample records some 57,000 distinct CDR3 sequences, about 25% being singletons. Time point: before trial treatment. This clonotype was seen repeatedly, ten times or more.

This TCR was recovered from a male donor with prostate cancer. This specimen consisted of PBMCs, obtained before treatment. This sequence joins TRBV30 and TRBJ1-6; D gene ambiguous. The CDR3: CAWTRPGSSYNSPLHF. The DNA for the CDR3 is TGTGCCTGGACCAGACCGGGGAGCTCCTATAATTCACCCCTCCACTTT.